What follows describes a single T cell receptor beta chain. Its antigen remains unknown. This record belongs to a study of beta chain features in type 1 diabetes. Findings and caveats of the study: Fewer junction insertions and more nucleotide deletions appeared in type 1 diabetes patients.

Expressed TCRB transcripts got sequenced, as all isolated RNA was reverse transcribed. Assay: immunoSEQ multiplex PCR; the TCRdb copy retains only in-frame clones and omits some. The repertoire holds under 250,000 clones, roughly 13% seen once, with about 0.024% in the top ten. V trimming: 1 base; J trimming: 5 bases; junction bases outside the gene matches: 3. The CDR3 extends over 16 amino acids. The germline gives CDR1 SNHLY, CDR2 FYNNEI. Stem cell-like memory, regulatory, central memory and naive CD4+ cells were sorted via CD45RO/CCR7/CD25/CD127/CD95/CD27. The sequenced sample was naive CD4+ T cells from blood. The chain is built from TRBV2 and TRBJ2-2; 11 bases match TRBD2. The receptor was isolated from a woman aged 40 to 50 in good health. The CDR3 here is CASSEGLAGITGELFF. In DNA form, the CDR3 reads TGTGCCAGCAGTGAAGGACTAGCGGGGATAACCGGGGAGCTGTTTTTT.